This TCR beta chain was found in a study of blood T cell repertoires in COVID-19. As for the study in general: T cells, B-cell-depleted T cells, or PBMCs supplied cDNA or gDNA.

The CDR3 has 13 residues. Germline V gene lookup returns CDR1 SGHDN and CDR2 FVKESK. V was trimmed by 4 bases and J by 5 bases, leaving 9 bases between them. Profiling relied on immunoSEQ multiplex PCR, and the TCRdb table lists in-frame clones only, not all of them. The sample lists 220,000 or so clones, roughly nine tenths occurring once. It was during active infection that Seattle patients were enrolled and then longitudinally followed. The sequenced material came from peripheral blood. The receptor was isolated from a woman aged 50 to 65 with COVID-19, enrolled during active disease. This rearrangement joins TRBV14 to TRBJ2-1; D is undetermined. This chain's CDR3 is CASSPSLDNEQFF. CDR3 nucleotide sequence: TGTGCCAGCAGCCCCTCCCTCGACAATGAGCAGTTCTTC.